This TCR beta chain stems from a study of cytomegalovirus exposure and HLA in healthy donors. General observations from the study: Association of a missense DCLRE1C variant with TCR beta V- and J-gene trimming was reported in a later analysis. In all likelihood, a cluster of highly shared sequence variants was a sequencing artifact. A few chains linked to CMV were shown in vitro to be specific for CMV antigens.

As for this clone: Its antigen is unknown.

CDR3 length: 15 residues. V was shortened by 6 bases and J by 7 bases, with 22 bases between the two germline ends. Germline-derived CDR1 and CDR2 are SQVTM and ANQGSEA. Amplification used 60 Vbeta primers and 13 Jbeta primers. TCRdb keeps only in-frame clones here, not all; method: immunoSEQ multiplex PCR. Among 130,000 or so clones listed, 85% were seen once. The chain links TRBV29-1 to TRBJ2-1, with a possible D match to TRBD1 (6 bases). The sequence came from a woman younger than 45 in good health and CMV-seropositive. Sequencing was carried out using PBMCs. CDR3 in amino acids: CSVGDRRGAGNEQFF. CDR3 DNA sequence: TGCAGCGTAGGGGACCGCAGGGGTGCGGGTAATGAGCAGTTCTTC.